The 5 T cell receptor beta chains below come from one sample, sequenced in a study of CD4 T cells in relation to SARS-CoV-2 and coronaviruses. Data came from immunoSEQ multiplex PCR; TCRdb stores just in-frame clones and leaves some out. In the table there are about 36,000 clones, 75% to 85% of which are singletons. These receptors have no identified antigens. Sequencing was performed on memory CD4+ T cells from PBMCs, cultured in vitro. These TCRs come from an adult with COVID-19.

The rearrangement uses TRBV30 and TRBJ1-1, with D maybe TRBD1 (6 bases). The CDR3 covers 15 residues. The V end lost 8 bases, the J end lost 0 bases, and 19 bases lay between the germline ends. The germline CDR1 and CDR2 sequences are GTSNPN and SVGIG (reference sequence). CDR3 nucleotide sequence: TGTGCCGGAAAAAAAGGGGGGTTCATGAACACTGAAGCTTTCTTT. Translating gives CAGKKGGFMNTEAFF.

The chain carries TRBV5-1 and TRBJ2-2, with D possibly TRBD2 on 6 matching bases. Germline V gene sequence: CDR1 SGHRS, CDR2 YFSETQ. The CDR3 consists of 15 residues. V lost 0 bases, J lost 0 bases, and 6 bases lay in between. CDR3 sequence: CASSLGGANTGELFF. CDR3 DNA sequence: TGCGCCAGCAGCTTGGGCGGGGCGAACACCGGGGAGCTGTTTTTT.

CDR3 DNA sequence: TGTGCCAGAAGAAACACCTGGCGGACTGAAGCTTTCTTT. Translated: CARRNTWRTEAFF. The chain couples TRBV2 to TRBJ1-1; D gene uncertain. The CDR3 covers 13 residues. Trimming left V 9 bases short and J 5 bases short, with 16 bases between. The germline CDR1 and CDR2 sequences are SNHLY and FYNNEI.

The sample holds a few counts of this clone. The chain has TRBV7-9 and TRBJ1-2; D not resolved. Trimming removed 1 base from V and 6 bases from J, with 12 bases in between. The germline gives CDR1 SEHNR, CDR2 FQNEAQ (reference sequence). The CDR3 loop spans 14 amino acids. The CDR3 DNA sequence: TGTGCCAGCAGCTTAGAATCAGGCGAGAATGGCTACACCTTC. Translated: CASSLESGENGYTF.

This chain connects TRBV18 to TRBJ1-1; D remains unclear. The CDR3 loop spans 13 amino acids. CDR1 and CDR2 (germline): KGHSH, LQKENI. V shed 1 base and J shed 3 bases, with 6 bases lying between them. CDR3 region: CASSPLGDTEAFF. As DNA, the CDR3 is TGTGCCAGCTCACCACTCGGGGACACTGAAGCTTTCTTT.